This T cell receptor beta chain comes out of a study of regulatory T cells in long-lasting Graves disease. Findings of the study overall: Sample size, which was small, may have reduced accuracy.

The germline V gene encodes CDR1 SGHDT and CDR2 YYEEEE. V lost 1 base and J lost 0; bases outside the gene matches: 5. The CDR3 has 16 residues. A word on this clonotype: Its antigen is unknown.

With iRepertoire HTBI primers and Arm-PCR of CDR3 regions, TCR beta libraries were built. TCRdb called the multiplex PCR reads again in MiXCR, with one record for every CDR3 protein. The sample yields roughly 450,000 distinct CDR3 sequences, 20% to 30% seen once. Stated time point: persistent/refractory GD, antithyroid drugs over 5 years with positive TRAb. RNA from PBMCs was the source of the TCR library. This receptor was identified in a female donor with Graves disease. J is TRBJ2-7 and V is TRBV5-6; 9 bases are shared with TRBD2. Source: peripheral blood mononuclear cells (PBMCs), taken when the disease was refractory, from a patient treated with antithyroid drugs. CDR3 nucleotides: TGTGCCAGCAGCTTGCGAGCGGGAGGCCACTCCTACGAGCAGTACTTC. Translated, it gives CASSLRAGGHSYEQYF.